Below are 20 T cell receptor beta chains sequenced from a single sample in a study of identical twins. MiXCR was run by TCRdb on the 5' RACE reads, yielding one entry per CDR3 protein. This sample carries 690,000 or so distinct CDR3 sequences, 8.5% to 9% of them seen once, and the ten largest clones take about 0.98%. Separately, the same data were catalogued under a study of yellow fever vaccine responses in identical twins.

Sample: PBMCs. These receptors came from a woman aged 18-30 years in good health.

This clonotype turned up a few times. The chain couples TRBV6-1 to TRBJ2-3, with unresolved D. CDR1 MNHNS and CDR2 SASEGT come from the germline V gene. This CDR3 contains 12 residues. Deletions cut 3 bases from V and 6 bases from J, with 7 bases between. CDR3 loop: CASSDYPDTQYF. As DNA, the CDR3 is TGTGCCAGCAGTGATTACCCGGATACGCAGTATTTT.

The table lists this clonotype with a few counts. V and J are TRBV4-2 and TRBJ2-3; D is possibly TRBD1 or TRBD2 (5 bases each). Looked up from germline, CDR1 is LGHNA and CDR2 is YNFKEQ. Trimming removed 4 bases at V and 0 bases at J, with 11 bases between. This CDR3 is built from 15 residues. The CDR3 spells CASSRDAISTDTQYF. In nucleotides, the CDR3 is TGTGCCAGCAGCCGGGACGCAATAAGCACAGATACGCAGTATTTT.

This clonotype showed up many times. A much larger clone differs from this one at a single base, so this may be a read error. J is TRBJ2-7 and V is TRBV7-9; unclear D gene. Per the germline V gene, CDR1 is SEHNR and CDR2 is FQNEAQ (reference sequence). CDR3 size: 12 residues. V lost 2 bases, J lost 2 bases, and 4 bases lay in between. The CDR3, as DNA: TGTGCCAGCAGCTTATGGGCCTACGAGCAGTACTTC. Translated, it gives CASSLWAYEQYF. The full variable domain, rest sourced from reference TRBV7-9 and TRBJ2-7, is DTGVSQNPRHKITKRGQNVTFRCDPISEHNRLYWYRQTLGQGPEFLTYFQNEAQLEKSRLLSDRFSAERPKGSFSTLEIQRTEQGDSAMYLCASSLWAYEQYFGPGTRLTVT.

This clonotype was seen many times. The chain links TRBV3-1 to TRBJ2-1; D might be TRBD2 (5 bases). V lost 3 bases and J lost 0, with 12 bases in between. The CDR3 loop spans 16 amino acids. Germline loops: CDR1 LGHDT, CDR2 YNNKEL (reference sequence). The CDR3 nucleotides are TGTGCCAGCAGCCACCTGTTAGGGAGCTCCTACAATGAGCAGTTCTTC. It yields the protein CASSHLLGSSYNEQFF.

The chain couples TRBV11-1 to TRBJ2-7; TRBD2 matches 9 bases. CDR3 length equals 14 residues. From germline, CDR1 is SGHAT and CDR2 FQDESV (reference sequence). V was clipped by 8 bases and J by 2 bases; unmatched bases: 7. The chain's CDR3 is CASSIAGDAYEQYF. CDR3 bases: TGTGCCAGCTCAATAGCGGGAGACGCCTACGAGCAGTACTTC.

CDR3 region: CASSSVLAGGGEQYF. Here the CDR3 DNA reads TGTGCCAGCAGCTCAGTTCTAGCGGGAGGGGGCGAGCAGTACTTC. The rearrangement uses TRBV5-6 and TRBJ2-7; 12 bases align to TRBD2. V trimming: 3 bases; J trimming: 6 bases; junction bases outside the gene matches: 7. The CDR3 is 15 amino acids. Germline V CDR1 and CDR2: SGHDT, YYEEEE.

This clonotype turned up a few times. J is TRBJ2-7 and V is TRBV29-1, with D maybe TRBD1 (7 bases). The germline CDR1 and CDR2 sequences are SQVTM and ANQGSEA. The V gene lost 4 bases and the J gene lost 5 bases, with 12 bases spanning the gap. This CDR3 is built from 12 residues. CDR3 DNA: TGCAGCGTTGTGCAGGGGGGCAACGAGCAGTACTTC. This translates into CSVVQGGNEQYF.

This clonotype was seen at least ten times. This sequence joins TRBV15 and TRBJ2-5; 10 bases align to TRBD2. Germline V gives CDR1 LNHNV, CDR2 YYDKDF (reference sequence). With 0 bases clipped from V and 2 bases from J, the junction kept 3 bases outside the gene matches. CDR3 length: 16 amino acids. CDR3 bases: TGTGCCACCAGCAGAGATCTAGCGGGAGCACAAGAGACCCAGTACTTC. It encodes CATSRDLAGAQETQYF. Full variable domain (remainder filled in from reference TRBV15 and TRBJ2-5): DAMVIQNPRYQVTQFGKPVTLSCSQTLNHNVMYWYQQKSSQAPKLLFHYYDKDFNNEADTPDNFQSRRPNTSFCFLDIRSPGLGDTAMYLCATSRDLAGAQETQYFGPGTRLLVL.

This clonotype was detected a few times. The chain has TRBV3-1 and TRBJ2-1; TRBD2 agrees at 14 bases. Germline V gene sequence: CDR1 LGHDT, CDR2 YNNKEL (reference sequence). V shed 5 bases and J 4 bases; nucleotides not matched to a gene: 10. The CDR3 has 18 residues. Here the CDR3 DNA reads TGTGCCAGCAGCGCTTCGGGACTAGCGGGAGTTTCGTACAATGAGCAGTTCTTC. Residues: CASSASGLAGVSYNEQFF.

This chain links TRBV12-3 or TRBV12-4 with TRBJ1-6; 7 bases are shared with TRBD1. The ends lost 6 bases at V and 7 bases at J; junction bases unmatched: 9. The CDR3 loop spans 15 amino acids. In DNA, the CDR3 is TGTGCCAGCAGGGGGACAGCCGGCCTCAATTCACCCCTCCACTTT. It codes for CASRGTAGLNSPLHF.

This clonotype has ten or more counts. V and J are TRBV6-1 and TRBJ2-1; the match to TRBD2 covers 12 bases. The germline V gene encodes CDR1 MNHNS and CDR2 SASEGT. The CDR3 runs 15 residues. Trimming removed 6 bases from V and 7 bases from J; junction bases left unmatched: 7. CDR3 nucleotides: TGTGCCAGCAGCCCGACTAGCGGGAGTCTAAATGAGCAGTTCTTC. Protein sequence: CASSPTSGSLNEQFF.

This clonotype turned up a few times. J is TRBJ2-2 and V is TRBV27; no firm D call. This CDR3 spans 14 amino acids. Trimming removed 3 bases at V and 2 bases at J, with 7 bases between. Per germline, CDR1 MNHEY and CDR2 SMNVEV (reference sequence). The CDR3 DNA reads TGTGCCAGCAGTTTTATGGGCAACACCGGGGAGCTGTTTTTT. Protein product: CASSFMGNTGELFF.

V usage is TRBV7-2 and J usage is TRBJ1-2; D may be TRBD1 (6 bases). CDR1 and CDR2 (germline): SGHTA, FQGNSA. The ends were cut back, 5 bases at V and 7 bases at J, with 17 bases in the middle. The CDR3 runs 14 residues. This chain's CDR3 is CASSANSGAGGYTF. The CDR3 nucleotides read TGTGCCAGCAGCGCTAATTCGGGGGCCGGTGGCTACACCTTC.

The chain combines TRBV5-6 with TRBJ2-1; 8 bases agree with TRBD2. V was pared by 6 bases and J by 3 bases, with 5 bases of the junction left unmatched. This CDR3 is 14 amino acids long. Germline values: CDR1 SGHDT, CDR2 YYEEEE. This CDR3 reads CASTWTSFYNEQFF. The CDR3 region has the DNA TGTGCCAGCACCTGGACTAGCTTCTACAATGAGCAGTTCTTC.

The V and J genes are TRBV7-9 and TRBJ1-5; possibly TRBD1 for D (6 bases). CDR1 and CDR2 from the germline V gene are SEHNR and FQNEAQ (reference sequence). The CDR3 totals 14 residues. V was pared by 5 bases and J by 3 bases, with 11 bases between. The CDR3 region has the DNA TGTGCCAGCAGCCTACAGGGTAACAATCAGCCCCAGCATTTT. Translation: CASSLQGNNQPQHF.

The rearrangement links TRBV20-1 to TRBJ2-2; D uncertain. V was pared by 6 bases and J by 1 base, with 9 bases between. This CDR3 has 13 residues. CDR1 DFQATT and CDR2 SNEGSKA come from the germline V gene (reference sequence). CDR3 amino acids: CSAPNRNTGELFF. The CDR3 nucleotides read TGCAGTGCACCTAACAGGAACACCGGGGAGCTGTTTTTT.

The chain joins TRBV10-2 to TRBJ2-7, with D tentatively TRBD2 (5 bases). V shed 3 bases and J shed 5 bases, with 14 bases lying between them. Germline V CDR1 and CDR2: WSHSY, SAAADI. This CDR3 contains 14 residues. The CDR3 protein is CASSDPTRGHEQYF. The CDR3, as DNA: TGCGCCAGCAGTGATCCGACAAGAGGGCACGAGCAGTACTTC.

V and J are TRBV12-3 or TRBV12-4 and TRBJ2-2; the D gene is possibly TRBD2 (6 bases). The CDR3 loop spans 15 amino acids. V lost 6 bases and J lost 6, with 17 bases in between. CDR3 region: CASSLTGGVPGELFF. The DNA of the CDR3 is TGTGCCAGCAGCTTGACTGGCGGGGTCCCCGGGGAGCTGTTTTTT.

This clonotype was recorded many times. The rearrangement joins TRBV2 to TRBJ2-1; D uncertain. Trimming left V 8 bases short and J 3 bases short, with 8 bases between. This CDR3 is 12 amino acids long. Germline lookup yields CDR1 SNHLY and CDR2 FYNNEI. CDR3 region: CASSGRYNEQFF. In DNA form, the CDR3 reads TGTGCCAGCTCTGGCCGCTACAATGAGCAGTTCTTC.

Concerning this clonotype itself: Compared with germline, one end of the junction differs, possibly owing to a read error. The genes are TRBV3-1 and TRBJ2-3; tentatively, D is TRBD1 or TRBD2 (6 bases each). The CDR3 has 15 residues. The germline V gene encodes CDR1 LGHDT and CDR2 YNNKEL (reference sequence). CDR3 nucleotides: TGTGCCAGCTGCCAAGTACTCGGGGGCTTGAGTACGCAGTATTTT. Amino acid sequence: CASCQVLGGLSTQYF.